One sample yielded the 20 T cell receptor beta chains listed below, sequenced in a study of shared clonotypes between healthy human individuals. Clones were read by immunoSEQ multiplex PCR, and TCRdb kept only the in-frame ones, dropping some. The data hold around 690,000 clones, with 90% observed a single time. Sample: memory CD8+ T cells from PBMCs. Subset specified: CD45RO+ cells pooled with CCR7-negative TemRA cells. The receptors here all came from a man between 18 and 35 years old in good health. Some clones in this sample may be carry-over from other donors' samples.

The chain joins TRBV7-8 to TRBJ2-2; 7 positions agree with TRBD1. Germline loops: CDR1 SGHVS, CDR2 FQNEAQ. The length of the CDR3 is 16 residues. Losses at the gene ends were 7 bases for V and 1 base for J; bases not matched to a gene: 9. The CDR3 loop reads CASTLNGQENTGELFF. In nucleotides, the CDR3 is TGTGCCAGCACCCTTAATGGACAGGAGAACACCGGGGAGCTGTTTTTT.

This clone showed up just once. The gene calls are TRBV27 and TRBJ1-2; possibly TRBD1 for D (5 bases). Germline assignment: CDR1 MNHEY and CDR2 SMNVEV (reference sequence). This CDR3 region has 14 residues. V shed 5 bases and J shed 3 bases, with 13 bases lying between them. CDR3 nucleotides: TGTGCCAGCAGTCCAACCGGCAGGGACTATGGCTACACCTTC. This encodes CASSPTGRDYGYTF.

This chain connects TRBV12-5 to TRBJ1-1; D is possibly TRBD1 (6 bases). Trimming shortened V by 3 bases and J by 7 bases, and 15 bases separated the two germline ends. Germline CDR1 and CDR2: LGHNT and FRNRAP. There are 14 residues in the CDR3. The CDR3 is CASGLRGAGGEAFF. CDR3 in DNA: TGTGCTAGTGGTTTAAGGGGGGCGGGCGGTGAAGCTTTCTTT.

The genes are TRBV7-3 and TRBJ1-1, with TRBD1 as a possible D gene (5 bases). V lost 4 bases, J lost 4 bases, and 19 bases lay in between. CDR1 and CDR2 (germline): SGHTA, FQGTGA. The CDR3 runs to 16 residues. The CDR3 DNA reads TGTGCCAGCAGCTCGACGCTTCGGGGGACGGGCACTGAAGCTTTCTTT. Residues: CASSSTLRGTGTEAFF.

J is TRBJ1-1 and V is TRBV27; D may be TRBD1 (5 bases). Trimming removed 1 base from V and 4 bases from J, with 13 bases in between. There are 15 residues in the CDR3. The germline CDR1 and CDR2 sequences are MNHEY and SMNVEV (reference sequence). CDR3 sequence reads: CASSLLGPIGTEAFF. CDR3 in DNA: TGTGCCAGCAGTTTATTGGGACCGATAGGCACTGAAGCTTTCTTT.

The chain links TRBV9 to TRBJ2-7; 11 nucleotides line up with TRBD1. J gave up 4 bases and V 2 bases, and 5 bases lay outside the gene matches. Germline V gene lookup returns CDR1 SGDLS and CDR2 YYNGEE. The CDR3 consists of 15 residues. The CDR3 DNA reads as TGTGCCAGCAGCGTGGGACAGGGGGACCTGTACGAGCAGTACTTC. This sequence encodes CASSVGQGDLYEQYF.

The chain links TRBV10-3 to TRBJ2-1, with TRBD2 matching over 14 bases. Germline-derived CDR1 and CDR2 are ENHRY and SYGVKD. The CDR3 is made up of 15 amino acids. V trimming: 4 bases; J trimming: 8 bases; junction bases outside the gene matches: 4. CDR3 nucleotides: TGTGCCATCAGTGTCGGGACTAGCGGGAGTGATGAGCAGTTCTTC. It encodes CAISVGTSGSDEQFF.

The chain recombines TRBV5-1 with TRBJ1-4, with 8 bases fitting TRBD1. The CDR3 totals 17 residues. Germline V gives CDR1 SGHRS, CDR2 YFSETQ. With 4 bases clipped from V and 0 bases from J, the junction kept 8 bases outside the gene matches. The CDR3 region has the DNA TGCGCCAGCAGCCTAGACAGGGGCCCGCCAACTAATGAAAAACTGTTTTTT. It codes for CASSLDRGPPTNEKLFF. Combining the CDR3 with reference TRBV5-1 and TRBJ1-4 gives the whole variable domain KAGVTQTPRYLIKTRGQQVTLSCSPISGHRSVSWYQQTPGQGLQFLFEYFSETQRNKGNFPGRFSGRQFSNSRSEMNVSTLELGDSALYLCASSLDRGPPTNEKLFFGSGTQLSVL.

The rearrangement uses TRBV27 and TRBJ2-2, with no clear D. Germline V gene data show CDR1 as MNHEY and CDR2 as SMNVEV (reference sequence). The ends were cut back, 3 bases at V and 5 bases at J, with 10 bases in the middle. This CDR3 contains 14 residues. CDR3 residues: CASSFGGLTGELFF. DNA of the CDR3: TGTGCCAGCAGTTTTGGTGGGTTGACCGGGGAGCTGTTTTTT.

In its sample, this clone was seen once. The chain links TRBV5-6 to TRBJ1-1; tentatively, D is TRBD1 (5 bases). The germline V gene encodes CDR1 SGHDT and CDR2 YYEEEE. The germline V and J ends were trimmed by 7 bases and 4 bases, with 14 bases remaining between them. The CDR3 is made up of 13 amino acids. CDR3 amino acids: CASERGGRTEAFF. The CDR3 nucleotides are TGTGCCAGCGAACGGGGCGGGCGCACTGAAGCTTTCTTT.

The chain's CDR3 is CASSFNRDRVHEQYF. The CDR3 DNA is TGTGCCAGCAGCTTCAACCGGGACAGGGTACACGAGCAGTACTTC. The chain carries TRBV11-1 and TRBJ2-7, with 9 positions matching TRBD1. The CDR3 loop spans 15 amino acids. J gave up 5 bases and V 3 bases, and 8 bases lay outside the gene matches. CDR1 is SGHAT and CDR2 is FQDESV in the germline V gene (reference sequence).

The rearrangement uses TRBV29-1 and TRBJ2-2; weak D call: TRBD1 (5 bases). Trimming stripped 1 base from V and 6 bases from J, with 18 bases between. The CDR3 spans 16 residues. Germline CDR1 and CDR2: SQVTM and ANQGSEA. The DNA for the CDR3 is TGCAGCGTTGAAGTGCGATGGGCAGGGAATGCCGGGGAGCTGTTTTTT. As protein: CSVEVRWAGNAGELFF.

This clone has a single count. The chain uses TRBV6-4 and TRBJ2-2; no firm D call. The CDR3 has 13 residues. Germline lookup yields CDR1 MRHNA and CDR2 SNTAGT. V lost 4 bases to trimming and J lost 1 base, with 4 bases between them. The CDR3 spells CASSVENTGELFF. DNA of the CDR3: TGTGCCAGCAGTGTTGAGAACACCGGGGAGCTGTTTTTT.

The chain has TRBV7-8 and TRBJ2-7; 12 bases agree with TRBD2. The CDR3 covers 14 residues. With V trimmed by 1 base and J by 6 bases, 1 base remained unmatched. Germline assignment: CDR1 SGHVS and CDR2 FQNEAQ. CDR3 in DNA: TGTGCCAGCAGCTTAGGACTAGCGGGAGTCGAGCAGTACTTC. This codes for CASSLGLAGVEQYF.

The V call is TRBV28, the J call TRBJ2-7; D is unresolved. The V gene lost 6 bases and the J gene lost 4 bases, with 7 bases spanning the gap. Germline V gene lookup returns CDR1 MDHEN and CDR2 SYDVKM. The CDR3 covers 11 residues. CDR3 amino acids: CASSRQYEQYF. Written as DNA, the CDR3 is TGTGCCAGCAGCCGTCAATACGAGCAGTACTTC.

The chain recombines TRBV4-1 with TRBJ2-7; D is uncertain. V shed 0 bases and J shed 6 bases, with 18 bases lying between them. The CDR3 loop spans 16 amino acids. The germline V gene encodes CDR1 MGHRA and CDR2 YSYEKL. The CDR3 here is CASSQDLPLPLIEQYF. The CDR3 DNA follows: TGCGCCAGCAGCCAAGATCTCCCCCTTCCCCTCATCGAGCAGTACTTC.

This clone came up once. The genes are TRBV5-1 and TRBJ1-5; D perhaps matches TRBD1 (5 bases). V dropped 0 bases and J dropped 5 bases, with 15 bases sitting between them. Per the germline V gene, CDR1 is SGHRS and CDR2 is YFSETQ. The CDR3 sequence is 16 residues long. CDR3 region: CASSLVGGSLDQPQHF. The CDR3 DNA follows: TGCGCCAGCAGCTTGGTCGGGGGGTCATTGGATCAGCCCCAGCATTTT.

The chain recombines TRBV10-3 with TRBJ2-1, with D possibly being TRBD2 (6 bases). Between the trimmed V and J ends, which lost 2 bases and 5 bases, there was a span of 16 bases. There are 16 residues in the CDR3. Germline CDR1 ENHRY, CDR2 SYGVKD. The CDR3 DNA reads TGTGCCATCAGTGAGCCTAAGACTAGTCCGAACAATGAGCAGTTCTTC. Residues: CAISEPKTSPNNEQFF.

The table lists this clone with a count of one. The chain couples TRBV7-9 to TRBJ2-7; the D gene could be TRBD1 or TRBD2 (7 bases each). V lost 1 base and J 0 bases, leaving 22 bases between the germline ends. This CDR3 has 19 amino acids. The germline CDR1 and CDR2 sequences are SEHNR and FQNEAQ (reference sequence). The CDR3 loop reads CASSLETGTTPLSSYEQYF. The CDR3 DNA follows: TGTGCCAGCAGCTTAGAGACAGGGACTACACCTTTGAGCTCCTACGAGCAGTACTTC.

The rearrangement joins TRBV30 to TRBJ2-5, with 8 bases aligning to TRBD2. The J call may be incorrect, as the DNA end agrees better with TRBJ2-7. The CDR3 extends over 13 amino acids. In germline, CDR1 is GTSNPN, CDR2 SVGIG (reference sequence). CDR3 coding DNA: TGTGCCTGCTCCGGGGGGGGTCCCTACGAGCAGTACTTC. Translation: CACSGGGPYEQYF.